This T cell receptor beta chain appears in the sequencing data of a study of CD8 T cells in ankylosing spondylitis (dated by TCRdb to 2016 to 2017). Describing the broader study: The study set out to find disease-linked TCR variants by profiling T cell receptor beta repertoires in ankylosing spondylitis patients and healthy donors. In total, the full study cohort was made up of roughly 110 healthy donors and 20 to 25 ankylosing spondylitis patients. Samples of peripheral blood were taken, and for ankylosing spondylitis patients, synovial fluid was collected as well. General findings and caveats noted by the study authors: Some motif variants were previously reported in synovial fluid and blood of reactive arthritis patients, suggesting common disease-initiation mechanisms. Blood from ankylosing spondylitis patients appeared to be characterized by a TCR beta motif composed of about eight highly homologous amino acid variants. The disease-linked clones were reported to be significantly enriched in matched synovial fluid samples from ankylosing spondylitis patients. The disease-linked clones had a CD8+ phenotype and were found at relatively low frequencies in peripheral blood.

The run used an Illumina HiSeq 2500. Quantitative 5'-RACE with molecular barcodes was the method used to prepare the TCR beta libraries. Concerning the study's data processing: A new computational method, built on a probabilistic model of VDJ rearrangement, was used to identify disease-linked TCR variants. Using fastp trimming at Q25 and MiXCR clonotype assembly, TCRdb reanalyzed the public sequencing data and kept in-frame beta chains. Each CDR3 protein gets just one entry, which takes the most common genes and DNA from the rows behind it. These V and J calls derive from TCRdb rather than the authors' analysis. For this sample the table gives nearly 250,000 distinct CDR3 sequences, of which roughly 32% were detected only once. The biggest ten clones account for about 4.2% of the sample. In the case of this clonotype: Its antigen remains unidentified. The input lacks base qualities; no much larger clone sits a single base away.

For CDR1 and CDR2, the germline V gene (reference sequence) lists DFQATT and SNEGSKA. Clipping removes 0 bases from V and 4 bases from J, with 6 as the unmatched junction base count. The CDR3 runs 16 residues from the cysteine to the phenylalanine. The read is trimmed to its CDR3 DNA, 48 bases read in frame from base 1. The sequence was obtained from a male donor with ankylosing spondylitis or in good health (not recorded which). The sequenced material came from blood, either unsorted or a sorted T cell fraction (not recorded which). Recombination connected TRBV20-1 to TRBJ2-1; 10 bases in the middle match TRBD2. CDR3 reads: CSAREPSGGAYNEQFF. Read as DNA, the sequence is TGCAGTGCTAGAGAGCCCAGCGGGGGGGCTTACAATGAGCAGTTCTTC.